This entry lists 23 T cell receptor beta chains sequenced from one sample in a study of cytomegalovirus exposure and HLA in healthy donors. The PCR employed 60 Vbeta primers together with 13 Jbeta primers. The repertoire was sequenced with immunoSEQ multiplex PCR; TCRdb's copy has only in-frame clones and lacks some. The profile covers 150,000 to 200,000 clones, with approximately 70% appearing a single time and 1.5% to 2% taken by the ten largest. Sequencing input: PBMCs. These TCRs come from a woman aged 30 to 39 in good health and CMV-seronegative.

This clone was seen only once. The chain is built from TRBV11-2 and TRBJ1-1; TRBD1 is a possible D gene (5 bases). Trimming removed 2 bases at V and 5 bases at J, with 15 bases between. In germline, CDR1 is SGHAT, CDR2 FQNNGV. The CDR3 length is 15 residues. In DNA, the CDR3 is TGTGCCAGCAGCTTATTGGGGACTCGGGGTACTGAAGCTTTCTTT. Its translation is CASSLLGTRGTEAFF. The full variable domain, with the rest looked up from reference TRBV11-2 and TRBJ1-1, is EAGVAQSPRYKIIEKRQSVAFWCNPISGHATLYWYQQILGQGPKLLIQFQNNGVVDDSQLPKDRFSAERLKGVDSTLKIQPAKLEDSAVYLCASSLLGTRGTEAFFGQGTRLTVV.

This clone was seen once. This chain connects TRBV7-2 to TRBJ2-7; 9 nucleotides match TRBD1. Germline CDR1 SGHTA, CDR2 FQGNSA. J was trimmed by 4 bases and V by 1 base; bases with no gene match: 8. The CDR3 spans 16 residues. Here the CDR3 reads CASSLDTGTGRYEQYF. For the CDR3, the DNA is TGTGCCAGCAGCTTAGATACAGGGACAGGGCGATACGAGCAGTACTTC. Combining the CDR3 with reference TRBV7-2 and TRBJ2-7 gives the whole variable domain GAGVSQSPSNKVTEKGKDVELRCDPISGHTALYWYRQSLGQGLEFLIYFQGNSAPDKSGLPSDRFSAERTGGSVSTLTIQRTQQEDSAVYLCASSLDTGTGRYEQYFGPGTRLTVT.

The V and J genes are TRBV5-1 and TRBJ1-1; TRBD1 matches at 9 bases. Germline-derived CDR1 and CDR2 are SGHRS and YFSETQ. V shed 0 bases, J shed 4 bases, and the junction held 7 bases outside the gene matches. This CDR3 is 16 amino acids long. The CDR3 DNA reads TGCGCCAGCAGCTTGGGACTCGGGACAGGGAGCACTGAAGCTTTCTTT. Its protein product is CASSLGLGTGSTEAFF. The full variable domain, its missing parts supplied by reference TRBV5-1 and TRBJ1-1, is KAGVTQTPRYLIKTRGQQVTLSCSPISGHRSVSWYQQTPGQGLQFLFEYFSETQRNKGNFPGRFSGRQFSNSRSEMNVSTLELGDSALYLCASSLGLGTGSTEAFFGQGTRLTVV.

This clone was counted a few times. V and J are TRBV19 and TRBJ2-1; 8 bases fit TRBD1. CDR3 length: 15 amino acids. Germline CDR1 and CDR2: LNHDA and SQIVND (reference sequence). The ends lost 3 bases at V and 8 bases at J; junction bases unmatched: 9. CDR3 residues: CASSIRDRGNDEQFF. The CDR3 nucleotides are TGTGCCAGTAGTATCCGAGACAGGGGTAACGATGAGCAGTTCTTC.

The chain's CDR3 is CASSYSPRAGANVLTF. CDR3 in DNA: TGTGCCAGCAGTTACTCGCCCCGGGCTGGGGCCAACGTCCTGACTTTC. This rearrangement joins TRBV6-5 to TRBJ2-6; no firm D call. Germline-derived CDR1 and CDR2 are MNHEY and SVGAGI. V lost 0 bases, J lost 2 bases, and 8 bases lay in between. This CDR3 is built from 16 residues.

V gene TRBV11-3 combines with J gene TRBJ2-2, with TRBD2 identical over 7 bases. V lost 2 bases and J lost 3; bases outside the gene matches: 0. CDR3 size: 14 residues. Germline V gene lookup returns CDR1 SGHNT and CDR2 YENEEA. CDR3 DNA sequence: TGTGCCAGCAGCTTACGGGGGGACACCGGGGAGCTGTTTTTT. It yields the protein CASSLRGDTGELFF. The full variable domain, rest sourced from reference TRBV11-3 and TRBJ2-2, is EAGVVQSPRYKIIEKKQPVAFWCNPISGHNTLYWYLQNLGQGPELLIRYENEEAVDDSQLPKDRFSAERLKGVDSTLKIQPAELGDSAVYLCASSLRGDTGELFFGEGSRLTVL.

This clone was picked up a small number of times. V gene TRBV7-9 combines with J gene TRBJ2-3; 8 nucleotides match TRBD1. Looked up from germline, CDR1 is SEHNR and CDR2 is FQNEAQ (reference sequence). Trimming cost V 5 bases and J 5 bases; bases outside gene matches: 12. This CDR3 is built from 16 residues. CDR3 sequence: CASSLLSGTGEDTQYF. As DNA, the CDR3 is TGTGCCAGCAGCCTCCTTTCCGGGACAGGAGAAGATACGCAGTATTTT.

The rearrangement links TRBV13 to TRBJ2-5; 10 bases agree with TRBD2. The J call may not be correct, given that the DNA end is closer to TRBJ2-7. The CDR3 loop spans 18 amino acids. CDR1 is PRHDT and CDR2 is FYEKMQ in the germline V gene (reference sequence). The CDR3 loop is CASSPHPLAGANSYEQYF. CDR3 nucleotide sequence: TGTGCCAGCAGCCCCCATCCGCTAGCGGGGGCGAACTCCTACGAGCAGTACTTC.

V is TRBV11-1 and J is TRBJ1-1, with D perhaps matching TRBD1 (6 bases). Germline V CDR1 and CDR2: SGHAT, FQDESV (reference sequence). This CDR3 contains 16 residues. The germline V and J ends were trimmed by 0 bases and 1 base, with 12 bases remaining between them. CDR3 nucleotides: TGTGCCAGCAGCTTAGCGCGGGGGACACGGAACACTGAAGCTTTCTTT. Translation: CASSLARGTRNTEAFF.

CDR3 bases: TGTGCCAGCTCACCCCTAGCGGGAGCGGTGAACACCGGGGAGCTGTTTTTT. Residues: CASSPLAGAVNTGELFF. The chain carries TRBV18 and TRBJ2-2; TRBD2 matches 10 bases. J lost 1 base, V lost 3 bases, and 5 bases had no gene match. Germline V gene lookup returns CDR1 KGHSH and CDR2 LQKENI. The CDR3 is 17 residues long.

This sequence joins TRBV29-1 and TRBJ2-5; possibly TRBD1 for D (5 bases). V was clipped by 2 bases and J by 6 bases, with 13 bases between them. The CDR3 contains 13 residues. Germline-derived CDR1 and CDR2 are SQVTM and ANQGSEA. CDR3 in DNA: TGCAGCGTTGAACCGCAGGGTGGGAAGACCCAGTACTTC. It translates to CSVEPQGGKTQYF.

The gene calls are TRBV7-9 and TRBJ2-7; 10 bases are shared with TRBD2. Germline V gives CDR1 SEHNR, CDR2 FQNEAQ (reference sequence). Trimming at V came to 4 bases and at J to 3 bases, leaving 3 bases not matched to a gene. CDR3 length equals 14 residues. The CDR3 DNA follows: TGTGCCAGCAGCTCCCGGACTAGCGGCTACGAGCAGTACTTC. This encodes CASSSRTSGYEQYF. The whole variable domain, remainder taken from reference TRBV7-9 and TRBJ2-7, is DTGVSQNPRHKITKRGQNVTFRCDPISEHNRLYWYRQTLGQGPEFLTYFQNEAQLEKSRLLSDRFSAERPKGSFSTLEIQRTEQGDSAMYLCASSSRTSGYEQYFGPGTRLTVT.

The rearrangement joins TRBV18 to TRBJ1-2; TRBD1 matches at 9 bases. The germline gives CDR1 KGHSH, CDR2 LQKENI. This CDR3 comprises 18 residues. J gave up 1 base and V 2 bases, and 11 bases lay outside the gene matches. The CDR3 nucleotides read TGTGCCAGCTCACCAATTAGGGCACAGGGGGCCGATAACTATGGCTACACCTTC. This translates into CASSPIRAQGADNYGYTF. The whole variable domain, remainder taken from reference TRBV18 and TRBJ1-2, is NAGVMQNPRHLVRRRGQEARLRCSPMKGHSHVYWYRQLPEEGLKFMVYLQKENIIDESGMPKERFSAEFPKEGPSILRIQQVVRGDSAAYFCASSPIRAQGADNYGYTFGSGTRLTVV.

This chain joins TRBV5-6 and TRBJ2-7; TRBD2 matches at 12 bases. V shed 3 bases and J 3 bases; nucleotides not matched to a gene: 4. Germline lookup yields CDR1 SGHDT and CDR2 YYEEEE. The CDR3 is 15 amino acids. CDR3 loop: CASSSALAGGYEQYF. Here the CDR3 DNA reads TGTGCCAGCAGCTCCGCACTAGCGGGAGGCTACGAGCAGTACTTC.

The chain couples TRBV7-2 to TRBJ1-5, with 7 bases identical to TRBD1. Germline V gene lookup returns CDR1 SGHTA and CDR2 FQGNSA. Losses at the gene ends were 1 base for V and 4 bases for J; bases not matched to a gene: 4. CDR3 length: 15 amino acids. The CDR3 DNA follows: TGTGCCAGCAGCTTAGGGGGGGACAGTAATCAGCCCCAGCATTTT. It is translated as CASSLGGDSNQPQHF. The whole variable domain, filled in from reference TRBV7-2 and TRBJ1-5, reads GAGVSQSPSNKVTEKGKDVELRCDPISGHTALYWYRQSLGQGLEFLIYFQGNSAPDKSGLPSDRFSAERTGGSVSTLTIQRTQQEDSAVYLCASSLGGDSNQPQHFGDGTRLSIL.

The CDR3 reads CASSMMDRSYEQYF. The CDR3 DNA reads TGTGCCAGTAGTATGATGGACAGGTCCTACGAGCAGTACTTC. The chain joins TRBV19 to TRBJ2-7, with 7 bases identical to TRBD1. CDR3 length: 14 amino acids. Trimming took 3 bases from V and 1 from J; bases not matched to a gene: 3. Germline lookup yields CDR1 LNHDA and CDR2 SQIVND (reference sequence).

CDR3 residues: CASQREGLVGETQYF. Here the CDR3 DNA reads TGTGCCAGTCAGCGGGAGGGGCTGGTAGGGGAGACCCAGTACTTC. This chain uses TRBV19 with TRBJ2-5; 10 bases fit TRBD2. The junction had 11 bases not matched to a gene; V was cut back by 8 bases and J by 5 bases. Germline CDR1 reads LNHDA; CDR2 reads SQIVND (reference sequence). The CDR3 consists of 15 residues.

The CDR3 here is CASSLEREVSYNEQFF. The CDR3 nucleotides read TGTGCCAGCTCACTCGAGCGGGAGGTTAGCTACAATGAGCAGTTCTTC. J is TRBJ2-1 and V is TRBV18, with TRBD2 matching 9 bases. V trimming: 4 bases; J trimming: 3 bases; junction bases outside the gene matches: 7. This CDR3 comprises 16 residues. CDR1 is KGHSH and CDR2 is LQKENI in the germline V gene. Based on the CDR3 plus reference TRBV18 and TRBJ2-1, the full variable domain is NAGVMQNPRHLVRRRGQEARLRCSPMKGHSHVYWYRQLPEEGLKFMVYLQKENIIDESGMPKERFSAEFPKEGPSILRIQQVVRGDSAAYFCASSLEREVSYNEQFFGPGTRLTVL.

This chain uses TRBV5-1 with TRBJ2-3; TRBD2 agrees at 9 bases. V was pared by 0 bases and J by 4 bases, with 9 bases of the junction left unmatched. The CDR3 runs 17 residues. Germline lookup yields CDR1 SGHRS and CDR2 YFSETQ. The CDR3, as DNA: TGCGCCAGCAGCTTGGTGGCTAGCGGGGTCGACTCAGATACGCAGTATTTT. Amino acids: CASSLVASGVDSDTQYF.

This rearrangement joins TRBV5-4 to TRBJ2-7; weak D call: TRBD2 (7 bases). CDR3 size: 14 residues. Germline V CDR1 and CDR2: SGHNT, YYREEE (reference sequence). V was pared by 1 base and J by 5 bases, with 13 bases between. Written as DNA, the CDR3 is TGTGCCAGCAGCTTGTCGGGGGGCCCAAACGAGCAGTACTTC. It translates to CASSLSGGPNEQYF.

This clone was recorded only once. The rearrangement joins TRBV7-9 to TRBJ1-4; perhaps TRBD1 as D (5 bases). Germline loops: CDR1 SEHNR, CDR2 FQNEAQ (reference sequence). This CDR3 has 14 amino acids. Trimming took 5 bases from V and 3 from J, leaving 10 bases between them. The CDR3 bases are TGTGCCAGCAGCCCATGGGGCTCTAATGAAAAACTGTTTTTT. Translating it yields CASSPWGSNEKLFF. The variable domain in full, completed from reference TRBV7-9 and TRBJ1-4, reads DTGVSQNPRHKITKRGQNVTFRCDPISEHNRLYWYRQTLGQGPEFLTYFQNEAQLEKSRLLSDRFSAERPKGSFSTLEIQRTEQGDSAMYLCASSPWGSNEKLFFGSGTQLSVL.

This chain links TRBV30 with TRBJ2-5; 10 positions match TRBD2. V lost 4 bases, J lost 3 bases, and 8 bases stayed unmatched. The germline V gene has CDR1 GTSNPN and CDR2 SVGIG (reference sequence). The CDR3 totals 15 residues. The CDR3 DNA reads TGTGCCTGGACCCTCGGGCTAGCGGGAGAAGAGACCCAGTACTTC. This sequence encodes CAWTLGLAGEETQYF.

V is TRBV6-1 and J is TRBJ1-3; no clear D gene. Germline CDR1 is MNHNS and CDR2 is SASEGT. Trimming stripped 4 bases from V and 0 bases from J, with 16 bases between. The CDR3 runs 17 residues. The chain's CDR3 is CASSVSLPFSSGNTIYF. CDR3 bases: TGTGCCAGCAGTGTTTCCCTTCCCTTCAGCTCTGGAAACACCATATATTTT.